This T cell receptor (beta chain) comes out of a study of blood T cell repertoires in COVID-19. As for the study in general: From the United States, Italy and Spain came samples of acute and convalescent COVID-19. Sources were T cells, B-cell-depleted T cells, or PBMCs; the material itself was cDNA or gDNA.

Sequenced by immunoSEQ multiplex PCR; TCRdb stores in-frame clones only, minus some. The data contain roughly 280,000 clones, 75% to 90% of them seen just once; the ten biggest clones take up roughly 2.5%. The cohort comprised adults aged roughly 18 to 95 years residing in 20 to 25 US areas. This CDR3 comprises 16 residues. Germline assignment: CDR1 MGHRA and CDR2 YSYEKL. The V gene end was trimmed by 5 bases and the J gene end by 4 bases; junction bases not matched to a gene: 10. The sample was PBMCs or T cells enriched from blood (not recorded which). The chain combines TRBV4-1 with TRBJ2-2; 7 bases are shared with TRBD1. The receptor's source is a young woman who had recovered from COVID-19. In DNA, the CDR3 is TGCGCCAGCAGCTCGCACAGGGGCGCACGCACCGGGGAGCTGTTTTTT. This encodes CASSSHRGARTGELFF.